These T cell receptor beta chains were read from a single sample in a study of cytomegalovirus exposure and HLA in healthy donors. Assay used: immunoSEQ multiplex PCR; TCRdb lists only in-frame clones, some missing. The repertoire has around 78,000 clones, 80% of them found once; the top ten carry over 0.95%. Sequenced material: PBMCs. These receptor sequences come from a male donor in good health and CMV-seronegative. Both conserved end residues are part of each CDR3. The D gene is left open where the match is weak. Clone size is given for some rows only: seen once, a few or many times, or a class if the clone is expanded.

clone size,D gene,V gene,J gene,CDR3 protein,CDR3 DNA
.,TRBD1,TRBV28,TRBJ1-2,CASTGQGSYGYTF,TGTGCCAGCACCGGACAGGGTTCCTATGGCTACACCTTC
few,.,TRBV6-5,TRBJ1-5,CASSSLTGRRNQPQNF,TGTGCCAGCAGTTCCTTGACGGGGAGACGCAATCAGCCCCAGAATTTT
.,TRBD2,TRBV6-1,TRBJ2-5,CASSELAGGQETQYF,TGTGCCAGCAGTGAACTAGCGGGGGGCCAAGAGACCCAGTACTTC
.,TRBD2,TRBV7-2,TRBJ2-1,CASSLMGREFF,TGTGCCAGCAGCTTAATGGGGAGGGAGTTCTTC
.,TRBD1,TRBV28,TRBJ2-7,CASLRDSDYEQYF,TGTGCCAGCCTTAGGGACAGCGATTACGAGCAGTACTTC
once,TRBD2,TRBV5-3,TRBJ2-5,CAGVLSGGRATQETQYF,TGTGCCGGAGTCCTTAGCGGGGGCCGCGCAACTCAAGAGACCCAGTACTTC
.,.,TRBV18,TRBJ2-7,CASSPDSYEQYF,TGTGCCAGCTCACCGGACAGCTACGAGCAGTACTTC
.,.,TRBV6-5,TRBJ2-6,CASSFTESGANVLTF,TGTGCCAGCAGTTTCACTGAATCGGGGGCCAACGTCCTGACTTTC
.,TRBD1,TRBV19,TRBJ1-5,CASNRGQGAQSNQPQHF,TGTGCCAGTAATCGAGGACAGGGGGCTCAGAGTAATCAGCCCCAGCATTTT
once,TRBD1,TRBV2,TRBJ2-5,CASLFDRGSQETQYF,TGTGCCAGCTTATTCGACAGGGGTTCCCAAGAGACCCAGTACTTC
.,TRBD1,TRBV5-1,TRBJ1-2,CASSLGQGYGEGYPF,TGCGCCAGCAGCTTGGGACAGGGATATGGAGAAGGCTACCCCTTC